This T cell receptor (beta chain) was documented in a study of blood T cell repertoires in COVID-19. On the study more broadly: From the United States, Italy and Spain came samples of acute and convalescent COVID-19. Sources were T cells, B-cell-depleted T cells, or PBMCs; the material itself was cDNA or gDNA.

In the study's own analysis: Reference gene primer amplification gave nucleated cell count estimates. Sequencing used immunoSEQ multiplex PCR; TCRdb keeps in-frame clones, though not all of them. V and J calls and clone size are given by that table; D and trimming were obtained from the DNA. The sample holds approximately 210,000 clones, roughly nine tenths seen once. The germline gives CDR1 GTSNPN, CDR2 SVGIG (reference sequence). This CDR3 has 15 amino acids. Deletions cut 4 bases from V and 4 bases from J, with 14 bases between. The sequenced sample consisted of peripheral blood. The chain joins TRBV30 to TRBJ1-6; D is perhaps TRBD1 (5 bases). The TCR originated in a man aged 25-45 years with acute or convalescent COVID-19. The CDR3: CAWKLTGPYNSPLHF. For the CDR3, the DNA is TGTGCCTGGAAACTTACAGGCCCTTATAATTCACCCCTCCACTTT. Looking up the rest from reference TRBV30 and TRBJ1-6 gives the full variable domain: SQTIHQWPATLVQPVGSPLSLECTVEGTSNPNLYWYRQAAGRGLQLLFYSVGIGQISSEVPQNLSASRPQDRQFILSSKKLLLSDSGFYLCAWKLTGPYNSPLHFGNGTRLTVT.